This T cell receptor beta chain originates from a study of shared clonotypes between healthy human individuals. The CDR3 is 13 residues long. CDR1 and CDR2 from the germline V gene are SGHRS and YFSETQ. The J segment lost 7 bases and the V segment lost 2 bases, leaving 3 bases of the junction unmatched. Findings and caveats of the study: Rarefaction showed sorted-subset sequencing was incomplete despite large depth.

Positively selected for CCR7, the CD45RO-negative cells used as naive CD8 cells excluded terminally differentiated effector memory CD45RA+ cells. This clone appeared a single time. The antigen is unknown. Libraries were prepared by immunoSEQ multiplex PCR; TCRdb keeps only in-frame clonotypes and omits some of them. The table lists 800,000 to 950,000 clones, about 96% of them singletons. The TCR originated in a man aged 25-40 years in good health. Sequenced input: naive CD8+ T cells sorted from blood. The chain combines TRBV5-1 with TRBJ2-1, with 7 positions matching TRBD1. The DNA for the CDR3 is TGCGCCAGCAGCTTTCGGACAGGAAATGAGCAGTTCTTC. The encoded protein is CASSFRTGNEQFF.